A selection of T cell receptor beta chains follows, all from one sample in a study of T cells in Graves' hyperthyroidism and ophthalmopathy. MiXCR, run by TCRdb on the multiplex PCR reads, gives a single entry per CDR3 protein. The sample lists hundreds of thousands of distinct CDR3 sequences, 15% to 20% occurring once. The specimen was blood. These receptors were collected from a woman in her 30s with Graves' hyperthyroidism. The CDR3 runs from the conserved cysteine through the conserved F or W. A D gene is named only where the DNA matches it firmly. Only some rows state a clone size, as once, few, many or a class for expanded clones.

v_gene	j_gene	abundance	d_gene	CDR3nt	CDR3aa
TRBV28	TRBJ1-2	many	.	TGTGCCAGCAGTCCCTTCAGGGGCAGGCACACCTTC	CASSPFRGRHTF
TRBV14	TRBJ2-3	many	.	TGTGCCAGCAGCCCCCAACAGTATACGCAGTATTTT	CASSPQQYTQYF
TRBV6-2/TRBV6-3	TRBJ2-7	many	.	TGTGCCAGCAGTTACCCCGGACTGATCTACGAGCAGTACTTC	CASSYPGLIYEQYF
TRBV27	TRBJ2-1	many	TRBD2	TGTGCCAGCAGCATGGAATTAGCGGGAGGGGAGCAGTTCTTC	CASSMELAGGEQFF
TRBV7-2	TRBJ1-6	.	.	TGTGCCAGCAGCCCCATTGTTCATTCACCCCTCCACTTT	CASSPIVHSPLHF
TRBV4-2	TRBJ2-5	.	TRBD2	TGTGCCAGCAGCCAAGCTCCTGTAGGAGCGGGAGAGATGACCCAGTACTTC	CASSQAPVGAGEMTQYF
TRBV28	TRBJ1-1	many	.	TGTGCCAGCAGTGCATCCCTAGCGGGGCCTGAAGCTTTCTTT	CASSASLAGPEAFF
TRBV20-1	TRBJ1-6	many	TRBD1	TGCAGTGCTAGAGACGGACAGGGGGCGCACCCTTCACCCCTCCACTTT	CSARDGQGAHPSPLHF
TRBV20-1	TRBJ2-1	.	TRBD2	TGCAGTGCTAGAGATCCTTTAGCGGGTGAGCAGTTCTTC	CSARDPLAGEQFF
TRBV7-2	TRBJ2-7	many	.	TGTGCCAGCAGCCCGCTAGTCCCTCCCTACGAGCAGTACTTC	CASSPLVPPYEQYF
TRBV4-2	TRBJ2-3	.	.	TGTGCCAGCAGCCAACCCCCGACAGGACGCACAGATACGCAGTATTTT	CASSQPPTGRTDTQYF
TRBV7-9	TRBJ1-2	.	.	TGTGCCAGCAGCTTAGTTGTAGGTGGCTACACCTTC	CASSLVVGGYTF
TRBV10-3	TRBJ1-5	many	.	TGTGCCATCACTTCAGGGAGGGACGATCAGCCCCAGCATTTT	CAITSGRDDQPQHF
TRBV10-3	TRBJ2-5	.	TRBD2	TGTGCCATCAAACCTGACGCTAGCGGGATCCAAGAGACCCAGTACTTC	CAIKPDASGIQETQYF
TRBV7-9	TRBJ2-2	many	TRBD2	TGTGCCAGCAGCTTAGTGGCGGGAGCCGGGGAGCTGTTTTTT	CASSLVAGAGELFF
TRBV28	TRBJ2-7	many	TRBD1	TGTGCCAGCAGTCGAATCACGACCGGGACAGGGTCGAGCGAGCAGTACTTC	CASSRITTGTGSSEQYF
TRBV4-3	TRBJ1-5	.	.	TGCGCCAGCAGCCAGGACTACGGGCAGCCCCAGCATTTT	CASSQDYGQPQHF
TRBV12-5	TRBJ2-1	many	TRBD2	TGTGCTAGTGGTTTAGCCCCGGGGGGGGGCAATGAGCAGTTCTTC	CASGLAPGGGNEQFF
TRBV2	TRBJ2-7	many	TRBD2	TGTGCCAGCAGCCTCACTAGCGCATCTTCCTACGAGCAGTACTTC	CASSLTSASSYEQYF
TRBV6-1	TRBJ1-5	.	.	TGTGCCAGCAAAAGGGGAGGTAGCAATCAGCCCCAGCATTTT	CASKRGGSNQPQHF
TRBV27	TRBJ1-1	many	.	TGTGCCAGCAGTTTATCGGGGAGGATCACTGAAGCTTTCTTT	CASSLSGRITEAFF
TRBV27	TRBJ1-2	many	.	TGTGCCAGCCATCCTAGACACACCTATGGCTACACCTTC	CASHPRHTYGYTF
TRBV5-1	TRBJ2-1	many	TRBD1	TGCGCCAGCAGCTTGGGGGGACAGTTGCATGAGCAGTTCTTC	CASSLGGQLHEQFF
TRBV30	TRBJ2-5	.	.	TGTGCCTGGAGTGGGGGGGCGGGAGAAGAGACCCAGTACTTC	CAWSGGAGEETQYF
TRBV5-5	TRBJ2-7	.	TRBD2	TGTGCCAGCAGCTTGGACTATGACGGAAAACTAGCGGAGCAGTACTTC	CASSLDYDGKLAEQYF
TRBV4-1	TRBJ2-7	few	.	TGCGCCAGCAGCCCGACCGAGGGGTACGAGCAGTACTTC	CASSPTEGYEQYF
TRBV5-6	TRBJ2-7	.	TRBD2	TGTGCCAGCAGCCGAGAAGGGAAAGGGACTAGCTACGAGCAGTACTTC	CASSREGKGTSYEQYF
TRBV28	TRBJ2-7	many	TRBD1	TGTGCCAGCAGTTCTCCGGGACAGTCATCCTACGAGCAGTACTTC	CASSSPGQSSYEQYF
TRBV20-1	TRBJ2-3	few	TRBD2	TGCAGTGCTAGCCCTTTAGGACTAGCGGGCGTTAGCACAGATACGCAGTATTTT	CSASPLGLAGVSTDTQYF
TRBV20-1	TRBJ2-1	many	.	TGCAGTGCTAGGCGCCCAACAACGTACAATGAGCAGTTCTTC	CSARRPTTYNEQFF
TRBV6-1	TRBJ1-5	.	.	TGTGCCAGCAGGGAGCACGGGGCAGGGAGCAATCAGCCCCAGCATTTT	CASREHGAGSNQPQHF
TRBV10-3	TRBJ2-3	many	.	TGTGCCATCAGTCCCAGTGCAGATACGCAGTATTTT	CAISPSADTQYF
TRBV7-9	TRBJ2-1	many	.	TGTGCCAGCAGCTTAGTGCAACGGAATGAGCAGTTCTTC	CASSLVQRNEQFF
TRBV3-1	TRBJ2-1	many	TRBD2	TGTGCCAGCAGCCGGTCTAGCGGGACATTCAATGAGCAGTTCTTC	CASSRSSGTFNEQFF
TRBV28	TRBJ1-5	many	.	TGTGCCAGCAGTTTATTGAGGGCAGGCAATCAGCCCCAGCATTTT	CASSLLRAGNQPQHF
TRBV15	TRBJ2-5	.	.	TGTGCCACCAGCAGAGCGCAGGAGACCCAGTACTTC	CATSRAQETQYF
TRBV6-1	TRBJ1-2	few	TRBD1	TGTGCCAGCAGCCGGGACAGGGGGGGATATGGCACCTTC	CASSRDRGGYGTF